This T cell receptor beta chain came from a study of patients with pleural tuberculosis. TCRdb independently ran MiXCR on the reads; one entry per CDR3 protein. The data show 25,000 to 30,000 distinct CDR3 sequences, 15% to 20% seen once. This clonotype was seen many times. At one of its ends the junction is not consistent with the germline gene, which may arise from a read error. CDR1 SNHLY and CDR2 FYNNEI come from the germline V gene. The CDR3 extends over 14 amino acids. V and J are TRBV2 and TRBJ1-1; D not resolved. This receptor was taken from a human donor with pleural tuberculosis. The sequenced sample consisted of peripheral blood. Here the CDR3 DNA reads TGTACCAGCAGGATGACGGAGGCCGCGGCTGAAGCTTTCTTT. Residues: CTSRMTEAAAEAFF.